This TCR beta chain was recovered during a study of T cell repertoires in cytomegalovirus infection. Study-wide background: Based on public TCR beta signatures, there were indications of CMV infection and of a matching HLA type. Findings and limits, study-wide: It was HLA-C-restricted CMV-specific TCR beta clonotypes that dominated the response ex vivo. Accumulated public TCR beta family frequency recognized individuals carrying CMV together with the relevant HLA.

Turning to this clonotype: Its antigen is still unknown.

Trimming removed 5 bases from V and 4 bases from J, with 10 bases in between. This CDR3 has 13 residues. Germline values: CDR1 SGHTA, CDR2 FQGNSA. Each CDR3 protein gets one entry after TCRdb re-called the reads with MiXCR. This table has roughly 7,900 distinct CDR3 sequences, around 59% appearing once. This sequence was found in a human donor in good health (CMV status not recorded). Some clones in this sample may be carry-over from other donors' samples. The sample was PBMCs, sequenced either directly or after in vitro stimulation (not recorded which). The chain is built from TRBV7-2 and TRBJ2-3, with D perhaps matching TRBD2 (7 bases). CDR3: CASSTGRADTQYF. The CDR3 DNA reads TGTGCCAGCAGCACAGGGAGGGCAGATACGCAGTATTTT. The entire variable domain, with the rest obtained from reference TRBV7-2 and TRBJ2-3, is as follows: GAGVSQSPSNKVTEKGKDVELRCDPISGHTALYWYRQSLGQGLEFLIYFQGNSAPDKSGLPSDRFSAERTGGSVSTLTIQRTQQEDSAVYLCASSTGRADTQYFGPGTRLTVL.